These T cell receptor beta chains were read from a single sample in a study of cytomegalovirus exposure and HLA in healthy donors. Some clones are missing from TCRdb's copy, which holds only in-frame ones; the method was immunoSEQ multiplex PCR. The sample lists 180,000 or so clones, about three quarters occurring once. Material: PBMCs. These receptor sequences come from a man aged 18 to 29 in good health and CMV-seronegative. CDR3s include the opening cysteine and the closing phenylalanine or tryptophan. A D gene is named only where the DNA matches it firmly. Only part of the rows carry a size: once, few, many, or a class if the clone is expanded.

j_gene,v_gene,d_gene,abundance,len,CDR3aa,CDR3nt
TRBJ2-1,TRBV27,TRBD1,few,16,CASSPEWDRAYNEQFF,TGTGCCAGCAGTCCGGAGTGGGACAGGGCCTACAATGAGCAGTTCTTC
TRBJ1-2,TRBV30,TRBD1,-,15,CASSSQGTGGDGYTF,TGTGCCTCCTCCTCCCAAGGTACAGGGGGCGATGGCTACACCTTC
TRBJ1-1,TRBV4-3,TRBD1,few,16,CASSQAGQGWNTEAFF,TGCGCCAGCAGCCAAGCGGGACAGGGGTGGAACACTGAAGCTTTCTTT
TRBJ2-2,TRBV4-3,-,-,15,CASSRRQATTGELFF,TGCGCCAGCAGCCGACGACAGGCCACCACCGGGGAGCTGTTTTTT
TRBJ1-2,TRBV7-2,-,few,12,CASSSRVWGYTF,TGTGCCAGCAGCAGCAGGGTTTGGGGCTACACCTTC
TRBJ1-2,TRBV12-2,-,-,16,CASRPSWGGAGYGYTF,TGTGCAAGTCGCCCATCCTGGGGGGGCGCGGGCTATGGCTACACCTTC
TRBJ2-5,TRBV5-5,-,-,15,CASSSQAPVGETQYF,TGTGCCAGCAGCTCCCAAGCACCCGTCGGAGAGACCCAGTACTTC
TRBJ2-7,TRBV5-1,TRBD1,-,15,CASSLGQGPFYEQYF,TGCGCCAGCAGCTTGGGACAGGGGCCTTTTTACGAGCAGTACTTC
TRBJ2-7,TRBV14,-,-,13,CASSHQLNYEQYF,TGTGCCAGCAGCCACCAACTAAACTACGAGCAGTACTTC
TRBJ2-3,TRBV15,-,-,15,CATSRGPERTDTQYF,TGTGCCACCAGCAGGGGGCCAGAGCGCACAGATACGCAGTATTTT
TRBJ1-1,TRBV7-2,-,once,14,CASRLQGKNTEAFF,TGTGCCAGCAGACTACAGGGTAAGAACACTGAAGCTTTCTTT
TRBJ1-2,TRBV2,-,-,13,CASREGPHYGYTF,TGTGCCAGCAGGGAAGGGCCACACTATGGCTACACCTTC
TRBJ2-5,TRBV15,TRBD1,-,12,CATQGAEETQYF,TGTGCCACCCAGGGGGCGGAAGAGACCCAGTACTTC
TRBJ2-3,TRBV7-9,TRBD2,-,17,CASSEGLAGGSTDTQYF,TGTGCCAGCAGCGAGGGACTAGCGGGAGGCAGCACAGATACGCAGTATTTT
TRBJ2-1,TRBV5-4,-,-,15,CASSFGGLGFNEQFF,TGTGCCAGCAGCTTTGGCGGGCTCGGGTTCAATGAGCAGTTCTTC
TRBJ1-4,TRBV30,-,few,15,CAWSVLTFEKEKLFF,TGTGCCTGGAGTGTTCTCACTTTCGAGAAGGAAAAACTGTTTTTT
TRBJ1-1,TRBV7-6,-,-,13,CASSLSGVTEAFF,TGTGCCAGCAGCTTATCCGGTGTAACTGAAGCTTTCTTT
TRBJ1-5,TRBV4-1,TRBD1,-,16,CASSPGTVRGNQPQHF,TGCGCCAGCAGCCCCGGGACAGTGCGGGGCAATCAGCCCCAGCATTTT
TRBJ2-2,TRBV6-5,TRBD2,-,16,CASSFIAGGKTGELFF,TGTGCCAGCAGTTTTATAGCGGGAGGAAAGACCGGGGAGCTGTTTTTT
TRBJ2-3,TRBV7-9,TRBD1,-,16,CASSLSRDRGADTQYF,TGTGCCAGCAGCTTAAGCCGGGACAGGGGAGCAGATACGCAGTATTTT
TRBJ1-4,TRBV7-8,-,-,13,CASRRRTEEKLFF,TGTGCCAGCAGGAGAAGGACAGAGGAAAAACTGTTTTTT
TRBJ2-5,TRBV28,TRBD1,-,12,CASEPGQGEQYF,TGTGCCAGTGAACCGGGACAGGGGGAGCAGTACTTC
TRBJ2-1,TRBV7-7,-,-,13,CASSVGGPNEQFF,TGTGCTAGCAGCGTGGGGGGACCGAATGAGCAGTTCTTC
TRBJ2-1,TRBV4-3,-,once,16,CASSQTYGLGGEAQFF,TGCGCCAGCAGCCAAACCTACGGACTAGGGGGGGAGGCACAGTTCTTC
TRBJ1-2,TRBV6-1,TRBD1,-,13,CASSEQGGYGYTF,TGTGCCAGCAGTGAACAGGGGGGATATGGCTACACCTTC
TRBJ2-2,TRBV7-2,-,-,15,CATSPGGHITGELFF,TGTGCCACCTCCCCTGGGGGACACATTACCGGGGAGCTGTTTTTT
TRBJ2-3,TRBV7-2,-,-,14,CASSSGTPTDTQYF,TGTGCCAGCAGCTCAGGGACTCCCACAGATACGCAGTATTTT
TRBJ1-5,TRBV7-9,-,-,12,CSSSFDGGPQHF,TGTTCCAGCAGCTTCGACGGCGGACCCCAGCATTTT
TRBJ2-5,TRBV7-3,-,-,16,CASSLGRLGLGETQYF,TGTGCCAGCAGCTTAGGGCGCTTGGGACTCGGAGAGACCCAGTACTTC
TRBJ1-3,TRBV10-3,TRBD1,-,17,CAISESISTGDANTIYF,TGTGCCATCAGTGAGTCTATCTCGACAGGGGATGCAAACACCATATATTTT
TRBJ2-5,TRBV11-3,TRBD2,-,19,CASSLGRLAGGTGQETQYF,TGTGCCAGCAGCTTAGGTCGTCTAGCGGGAGGGACCGGCCAAGAGACCCAGTACTTC
TRBJ1-3,TRBV4-3,-,-,18,CASSQEGGMRGSGNTIYF,TGCGCCAGCAGCCAAGAAGGAGGAATGAGAGGCTCTGGAAACACCATATATTTT
TRBJ2-1,TRBV6-1,TRBD1,-,16,CASSGGTGASYNEQFF,TGTGCCAGCAGTGGTGGGACAGGAGCCTCCTACAATGAGCAGTTCTTC
TRBJ2-2,TRBV6-6,TRBD1,-,15,CASSWTGVDTGELFF,TGTGCCAGCAGTTGGACAGGGGTAGACACCGGGGAGCTGTTTTTT
TRBJ2-3,TRBV27,TRBD2,-,16,CASSLGLAGGTDTQYF,TGTGCCAGCAGTCTAGGACTAGCGGGAGGCACAGATACGCAGTATTTT
TRBJ1-2,TRBV19,-,-,14,CASTDFPAGYGYTF,TGTGCCAGTACCGACTTTCCCGCGGGCTATGGCTACACCTTC
TRBJ1-2,TRBV11-2,-,-,13,CASSFEQVDGYTF,TGTGCCAGCAGCTTCGAACAGGTGGATGGCTACACCTTC
TRBJ1-2,TRBV7-9,-,once,13,CASSLEGGSGYTF,TGTGCCAGCAGCTTAGAGGGGGGGAGTGGCTACACCTTC
TRBJ2-3,TRBV7-2,TRBD1,-,14,CASSSTGSTDTQYF,TGTGCCAGCAGCTCGACAGGGTCCACAGATACGCAGTATTTT
TRBJ1-2,TRBV4-2,-,-,14,CASSQQQGPYGYTF,TGTGCCAGCAGCCAACAACAGGGACCCTATGGCTACACCTTC
TRBJ2-1,TRBV7-6,TRBD2,few,16,CASSLSGGAFGNEQFF,TGTGCCAGCAGCTTAAGCGGGGGGGCCTTTGGGAATGAGCAGTTCTTC
TRBJ2-7,TRBV30,TRBD2,few,14,CAWSGGGVSYEQYF,TGTGCCTGGAGTGGTGGGGGGGTTTCGTACGAGCAGTACTTC
TRBJ1-1,TRBV27,TRBD1,-,15,CASGQGGPMNTEAFF,TGTGCCAGCGGACAGGGGGGACCTATGAACACTGAAGCTTTCTTT
TRBJ2-2,TRBV4-3,-,-,15,CASSQGGLYTGELFF,TGCGCCAGCAGCCAGGGGGGTTTATACACCGGGGAGCTGTTTTTT
TRBJ2-5,TRBV7-2,-,-,12,CASSLGTTAQYF,TGTGCCAGCAGCTTAGGAACCACGGCCCAGTACTTC
TRBJ2-3,TRBV9,-,-,13,CASSASVPDTQYF,TGTGCCAGCAGCGCTAGCGTTCCAGATACGCAGTATTTT
TRBJ2-2,TRBV30,TRBD1,-,14,CALPRTGGPGELFF,TGTGCCCTTCCCCGGACAGGGGGCCCCGGGGAGCTGTTTTTT
TRBJ2-3,TRBV5-5,-,-,16,CASTLGGSEITDTQYF,TGTGCCAGCACCCTAGGGGGTAGCGAGATCACAGATACGCAGTATTTT
TRBJ1-3,TRBV4-1,-,-,15,CASSFLQVPGNTIYF,TGCGCCAGCAGCTTCCTCCAGGTTCCTGGAAACACCATATATTTT